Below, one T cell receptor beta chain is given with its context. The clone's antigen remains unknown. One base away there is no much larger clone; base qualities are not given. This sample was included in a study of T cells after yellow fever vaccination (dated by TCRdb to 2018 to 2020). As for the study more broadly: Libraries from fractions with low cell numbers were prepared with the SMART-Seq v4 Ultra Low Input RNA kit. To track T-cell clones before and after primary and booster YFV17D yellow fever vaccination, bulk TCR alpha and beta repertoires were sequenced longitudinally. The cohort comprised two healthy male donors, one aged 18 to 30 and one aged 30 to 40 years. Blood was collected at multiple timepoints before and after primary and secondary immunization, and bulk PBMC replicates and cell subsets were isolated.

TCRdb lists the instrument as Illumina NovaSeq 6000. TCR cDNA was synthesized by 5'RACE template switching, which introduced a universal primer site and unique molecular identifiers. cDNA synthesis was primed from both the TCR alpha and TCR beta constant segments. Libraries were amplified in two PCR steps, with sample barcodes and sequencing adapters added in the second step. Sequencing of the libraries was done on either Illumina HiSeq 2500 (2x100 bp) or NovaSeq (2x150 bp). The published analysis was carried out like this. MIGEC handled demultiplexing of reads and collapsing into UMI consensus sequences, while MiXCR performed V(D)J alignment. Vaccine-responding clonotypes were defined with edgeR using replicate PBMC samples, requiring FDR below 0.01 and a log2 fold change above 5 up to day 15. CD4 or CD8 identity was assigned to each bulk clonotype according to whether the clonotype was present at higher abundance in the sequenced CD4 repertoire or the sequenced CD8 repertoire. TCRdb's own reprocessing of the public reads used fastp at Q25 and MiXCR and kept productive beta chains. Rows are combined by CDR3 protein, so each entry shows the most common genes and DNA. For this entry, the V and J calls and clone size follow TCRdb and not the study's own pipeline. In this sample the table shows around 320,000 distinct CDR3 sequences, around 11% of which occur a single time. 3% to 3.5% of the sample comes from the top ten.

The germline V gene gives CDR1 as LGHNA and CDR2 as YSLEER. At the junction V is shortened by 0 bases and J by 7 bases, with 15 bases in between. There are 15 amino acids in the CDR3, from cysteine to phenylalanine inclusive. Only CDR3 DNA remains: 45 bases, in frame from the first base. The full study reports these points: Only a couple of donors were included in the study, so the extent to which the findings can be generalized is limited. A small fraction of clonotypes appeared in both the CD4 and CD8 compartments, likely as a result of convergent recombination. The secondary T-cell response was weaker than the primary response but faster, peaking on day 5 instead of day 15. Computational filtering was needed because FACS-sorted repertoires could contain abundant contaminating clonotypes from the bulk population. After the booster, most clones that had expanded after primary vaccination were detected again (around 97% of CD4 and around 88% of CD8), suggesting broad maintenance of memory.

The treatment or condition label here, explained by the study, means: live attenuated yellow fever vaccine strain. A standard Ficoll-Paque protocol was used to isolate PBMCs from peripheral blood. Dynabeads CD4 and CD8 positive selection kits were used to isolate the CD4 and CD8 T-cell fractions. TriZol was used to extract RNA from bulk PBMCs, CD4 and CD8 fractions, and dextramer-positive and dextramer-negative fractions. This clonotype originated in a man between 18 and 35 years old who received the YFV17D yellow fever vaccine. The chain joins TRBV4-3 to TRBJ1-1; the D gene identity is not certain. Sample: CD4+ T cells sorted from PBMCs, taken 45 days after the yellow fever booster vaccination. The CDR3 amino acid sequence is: CASSQEIGKVNEAFF. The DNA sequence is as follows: TGCGCCAGCAGCCAAGAAATCGGCAAGGTTAATGAAGCTTTCTTT.